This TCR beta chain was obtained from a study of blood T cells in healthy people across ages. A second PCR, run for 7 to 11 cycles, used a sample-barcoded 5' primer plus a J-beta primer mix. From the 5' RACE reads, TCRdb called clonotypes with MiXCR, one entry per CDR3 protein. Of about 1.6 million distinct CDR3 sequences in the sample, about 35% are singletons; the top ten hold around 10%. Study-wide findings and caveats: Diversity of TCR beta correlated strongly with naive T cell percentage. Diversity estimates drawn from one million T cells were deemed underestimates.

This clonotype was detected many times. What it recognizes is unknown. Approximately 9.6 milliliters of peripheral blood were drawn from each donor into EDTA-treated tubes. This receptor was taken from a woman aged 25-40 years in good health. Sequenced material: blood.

The CDR3 bases are TGTGCCAGCAGCCCTCTGGATAGTGAGCAGTACTTC. Translated: CASSPLDSEQYF. This chain uses TRBV3-1 with TRBJ2-7, with D unclear. The V end was cut by 4 bases, the J end by 7 bases, with 11 bases between. This CDR3 spans 12 amino acids. Germline V gives CDR1 LGHDT, CDR2 YNNKEL (reference sequence).